One T cell receptor (beta chain) is described in this entry. Its antigen remains unknown. This entry comes from a study of cytomegalovirus exposure and HLA in healthy donors. Overall study findings and caveats: Accurate predictions that matched the HLA-A and HLA-B alleles of most subjects were reportedly made from TCR beta sequences. Accounts indicate the classifier identified cytomegalovirus status with strong specificity and sensitivity. Owing to their indistinguishability, certain V segments, notably TRBV6-2 and TRBV6-3, were excluded. According to a later analysis, most TCR beta chains associated with CMV appeared HLA-restricted.

PCR primers comprised 60 Vbeta and 13 Jbeta primers. The table came from immunoSEQ multiplex PCR; TCRdb's copy has only in-frame clones and leaves some out. The sample contains approximately 200,000 clones, roughly 85% of which appear only once. J gave up 3 bases and V 4 bases, and 7 bases lay outside the gene matches. The CDR3 contains 15 residues. In germline, CDR1 is SGHRS, CDR2 YFSETQ. The sample consisted of PBMCs. The J gene is TRBJ2-7, the V gene TRBV5-1; TRBD1 agrees at 10 bases. This clonotype originated in a woman in her forties or fifties in good health and CMV-seronegative. CDR3 DNA sequence: TGCGCCAGCAGCACTCTGACAGGGGGCCACTACGAGCAGTACTTC. Translating it yields CASSTLTGGHYEQYF.